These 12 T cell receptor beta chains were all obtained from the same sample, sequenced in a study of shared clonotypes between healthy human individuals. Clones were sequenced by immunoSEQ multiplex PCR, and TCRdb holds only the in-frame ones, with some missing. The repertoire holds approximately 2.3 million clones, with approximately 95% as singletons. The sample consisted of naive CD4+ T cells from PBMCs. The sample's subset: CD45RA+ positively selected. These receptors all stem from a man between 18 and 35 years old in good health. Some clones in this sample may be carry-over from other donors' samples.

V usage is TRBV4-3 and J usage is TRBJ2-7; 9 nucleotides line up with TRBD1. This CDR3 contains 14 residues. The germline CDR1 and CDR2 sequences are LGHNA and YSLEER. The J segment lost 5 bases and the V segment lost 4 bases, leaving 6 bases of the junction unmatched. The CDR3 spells CASSPRTGDHEQYF. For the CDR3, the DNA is TGCGCCAGCAGCCCCCGGACAGGGGACCACGAGCAGTACTTC.

The CDR3 protein is CASGPGSTYQLIYGYTF. CDR3 bases: TGTGCCAGCGGACCGGGCTCCACTTACCAGCTAATCTATGGCTACACCTTC. The chain recombines TRBV27 with TRBJ1-2; D ambiguous. Between the trimmed V and J ends, which lost 8 bases and 4 bases, there was a span of 26 bases. In germline, CDR1 is MNHEY, CDR2 SMNVEV (reference sequence). This CDR3 has 17 amino acids.

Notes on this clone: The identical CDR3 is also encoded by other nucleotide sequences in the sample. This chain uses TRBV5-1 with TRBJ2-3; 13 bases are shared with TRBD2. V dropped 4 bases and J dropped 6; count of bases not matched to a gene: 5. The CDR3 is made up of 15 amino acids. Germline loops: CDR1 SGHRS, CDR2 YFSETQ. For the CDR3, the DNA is TGCGCCAGCAGCCCTGGGACTAGCGGGACGGATACGCAGTATTTT. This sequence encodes CASSPGTSGTDTQYF.

The CDR3 DNA sequence: TGTGCCAGCAGCCCGCAAGGGGCGCGGTATGGCTACACCTTC. This sequence encodes CASSPQGARYGYTF. This chain links TRBV5-5 with TRBJ1-2; D may be TRBD1 (5 bases). Germline assignment: CDR1 SGHKS and CDR2 YYEKEE (reference sequence). Deletions cut 4 bases from V and 5 bases from J, with 15 bases between. The CDR3 covers 14 residues.

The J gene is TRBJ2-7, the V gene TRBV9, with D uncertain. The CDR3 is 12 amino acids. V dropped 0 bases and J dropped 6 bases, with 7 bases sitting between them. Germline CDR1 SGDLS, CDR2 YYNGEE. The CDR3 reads CASSVGHGEQYF. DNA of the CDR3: TGTGCCAGCAGCGTAGGCCACGGCGAGCAGTACTTC. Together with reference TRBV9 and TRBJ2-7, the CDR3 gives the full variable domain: DSGVTQTPKHLITATGQRVTLRCSPRSGDLSVYWYQQSLDQGLQFLIQYYNGEERAKGNILERFSAQQFPDLHSELNLSSLELGDSALYFCASSVGHGEQYFGPGTRLTVT.

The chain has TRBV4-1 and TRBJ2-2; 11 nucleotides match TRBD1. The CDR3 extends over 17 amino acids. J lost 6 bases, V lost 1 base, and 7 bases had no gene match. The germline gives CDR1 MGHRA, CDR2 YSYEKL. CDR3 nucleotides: TGCGCCAGCAGCCAAGGGACAGGGGGCACGTTCTCCGGGGAGCTGTTTTTT. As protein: CASSQGTGGTFSGELFF.

CDR3 in amino acids: CAIKDGGQPQHF. The CDR3 DNA sequence: TGTGCCATCAAGGACGGCGGGCAGCCCCAGCATTTT. The rearrangement joins TRBV10-3 to TRBJ1-5; D is unresolved. Trimming cost V 7 bases and J 7 bases, with 11 bases left between them. CDR1 ENHRY and CDR2 SYGVKD come from the germline V gene. The length of the CDR3 is 12 residues.

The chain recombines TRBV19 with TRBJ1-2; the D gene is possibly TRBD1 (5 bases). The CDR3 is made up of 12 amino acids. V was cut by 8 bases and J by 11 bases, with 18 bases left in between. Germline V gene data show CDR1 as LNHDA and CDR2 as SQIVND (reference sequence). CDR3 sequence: CASFRPGERYTF. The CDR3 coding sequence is TGTGCCAGTTTCCGCCCGGGGGAGCGGTACACCTTC.

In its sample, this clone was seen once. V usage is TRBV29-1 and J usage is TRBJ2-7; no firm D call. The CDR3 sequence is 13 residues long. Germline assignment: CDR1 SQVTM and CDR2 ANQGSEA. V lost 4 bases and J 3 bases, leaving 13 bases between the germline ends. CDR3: CSVAEVGRYEQYF. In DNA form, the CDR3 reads TGCAGCGTTGCCGAAGTCGGTCGCTACGAGCAGTACTTC.

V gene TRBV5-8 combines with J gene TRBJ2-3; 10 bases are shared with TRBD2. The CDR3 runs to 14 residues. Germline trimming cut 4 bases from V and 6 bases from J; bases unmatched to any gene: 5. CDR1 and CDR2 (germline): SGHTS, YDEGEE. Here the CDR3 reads CASSPGTSADTQYF. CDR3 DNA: TGTGCCAGCAGCCCCGGGACTAGCGCGGATACGCAGTATTTT. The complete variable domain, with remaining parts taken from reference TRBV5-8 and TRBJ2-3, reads EAGVTQSPTHLIKTRGQQATLRCSPISGHTSVYWYQQALGLGLQFLLWYDEGEERNRGNFPPRFSGRQFPNYSSELNVNALELEDSALYLCASSPGTSADTQYFGPGTRLTVL.

The CDR3 region has the DNA TGTGCCACCAGCAGAGGGGGGTTGGTGGGTTTGAACACTGAAGCTTTCTTT. Protein sequence: CATSRGGLVGLNTEAFF. V usage is TRBV15 and J usage is TRBJ1-1; TRBD1 is a possible D gene (5 bases). This CDR3 has 17 residues. Trimming removed 1 base at V and 0 bases at J, with 15 bases between. CDR1 LNHNV and CDR2 YYDKDF come from the germline V gene (reference sequence).

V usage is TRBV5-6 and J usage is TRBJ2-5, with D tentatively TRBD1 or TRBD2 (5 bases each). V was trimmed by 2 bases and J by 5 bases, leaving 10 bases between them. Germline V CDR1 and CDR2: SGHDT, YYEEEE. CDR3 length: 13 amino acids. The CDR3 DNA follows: TGTGCCAGCAGCTTTTCTTGGGGGGAGACCCAGTACTTC. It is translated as CASSFSWGETQYF.